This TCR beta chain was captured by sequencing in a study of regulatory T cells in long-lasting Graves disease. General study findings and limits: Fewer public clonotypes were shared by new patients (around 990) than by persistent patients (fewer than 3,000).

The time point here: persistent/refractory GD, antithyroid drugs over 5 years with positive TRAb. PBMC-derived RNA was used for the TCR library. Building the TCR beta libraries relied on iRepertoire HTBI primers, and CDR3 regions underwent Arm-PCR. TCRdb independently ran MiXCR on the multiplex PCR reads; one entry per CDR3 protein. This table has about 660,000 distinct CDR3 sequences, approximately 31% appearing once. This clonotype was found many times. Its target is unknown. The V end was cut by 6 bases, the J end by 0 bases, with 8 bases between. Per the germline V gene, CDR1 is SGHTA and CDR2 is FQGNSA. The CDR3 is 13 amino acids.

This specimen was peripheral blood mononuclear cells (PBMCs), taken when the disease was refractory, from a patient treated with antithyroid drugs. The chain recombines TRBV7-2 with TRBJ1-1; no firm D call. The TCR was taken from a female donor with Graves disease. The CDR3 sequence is CASRREMNTEAFF. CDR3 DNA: TGTGCCAGCAGGCGAGAGATGAACACTGAAGCTTTCTTT.